The 7 T cell receptor beta chains below all came from one sample that was sequenced in a study of blood T cell repertoires in COVID-19. The repertoire was sequenced with immunoSEQ multiplex PCR; TCRdb's copy has only in-frame clones and lacks some. This repertoire shows around 68,000 clones, 90% to 95% found once; its top ten account for 2.9%. The sample was peripheral blood. The receptors were sampled from a man in his 70s with active COVID-19.

This clone was counted once. The V call is TRBV5-1, the J call TRBJ2-3; 8 bases map to TRBD2. Trimming removed 0 bases from V and 1 base from J; junction bases left unmatched: 1. Germline CDR1 SGHRS, CDR2 YFSETQ. The CDR3 has 15 residues. The CDR3 nucleotides read TGCGCCAGCAGCTTGGACGGGGGGGGCACAGATACGCAGTATTTT. This sequence encodes CASSLDGGGTDTQYF.

The J gene is TRBJ2-3, the V gene TRBV7-2; 15 positions agree with TRBD2. CDR1 is SGHTA and CDR2 is FQGNSA in the germline V gene. The CDR3 spans 20 residues. J gave up 2 bases and V 0 bases, and 9 bases lay outside the gene matches. The CDR3 bases are TGTGCCAGCAGCTTAGCCCCTCGGACTAGCGGGGGGGTACTCACAGATACGCAGTATTTT. Its translation is CASSLAPRTSGGVLTDTQYF.

This rearrangement joins TRBV5-1 to TRBJ1-6; D is perhaps TRBD1 (5 bases). The CDR3 sequence is 17 residues long. The germline gives CDR1 SGHRS, CDR2 YFSETQ. V was pared by 4 bases and J by 0 bases, with 14 bases between. In DNA, the CDR3 is TGCGCCAGCAGCGCTCAGGGAATAGACTCCTATAATTCACCCCTCCACTTT. This codes for CASSAQGIDSYNSPLHF.

V gene TRBV6-4 combines with J gene TRBJ2-1; D perhaps matches TRBD1 (6 bases). With 5 bases removed from V and 6 bases from J, the gap between germline ends came to 23 bases. Germline CDR1 MRHNA, CDR2 SNTAGT. CDR3 length: 17 amino acids. The CDR3 DNA follows: TGTGCCAGCAGTCCCGGCAGGGGTGCTAAAAAGATCAATGAGCAGTTCTTC. It yields the protein CASSPGRGAKKINEQFF.

V gene TRBV29-1 combines with J gene TRBJ1-2, with 11 bases matching TRBD1. Germline-derived CDR1 and CDR2 are SQVTM and ANQGSEA. The V segment lost 7 bases and the J segment 6 bases; nucleotides outside the gene matches: 4. This CDR3 has 12 residues. DNA of the CDR3: TGCAGCGACGGACAGGGGGCGGATGGCTACACCTTC. This sequence encodes CSDGQGADGYTF.

The chain links TRBV29-1 to TRBJ1-2; TRBD1 agrees at 11 bases. Losses at the gene ends were 8 bases for V and 2 bases for J; bases not matched to a gene: 4. Per the germline V gene, CDR1 is SQVTM and CDR2 is ANQGSEA. The CDR3 runs to 13 residues. The CDR3 DNA reads as TGCAGCACCGGGACAGGGGGGAACTATGGCTACACCTTC. It specifies CSTGTGGNYGYTF.

This clone was observed a handful of times. This chain joins TRBV5-4 and TRBJ2-7; 7 bases agree with TRBD2. V shed 5 bases, J shed 3 bases, and the junction held 11 bases outside the gene matches. Germline assignment: CDR1 SGHNT and CDR2 YYREEE (reference sequence). This CDR3 is built from 15 residues. The CDR3 loop is CASRSSGVPFYEQYF. As DNA, the CDR3 is TGTGCCAGCAGGTCGAGCGGGGTTCCCTTCTACGAGCAGTACTTC.